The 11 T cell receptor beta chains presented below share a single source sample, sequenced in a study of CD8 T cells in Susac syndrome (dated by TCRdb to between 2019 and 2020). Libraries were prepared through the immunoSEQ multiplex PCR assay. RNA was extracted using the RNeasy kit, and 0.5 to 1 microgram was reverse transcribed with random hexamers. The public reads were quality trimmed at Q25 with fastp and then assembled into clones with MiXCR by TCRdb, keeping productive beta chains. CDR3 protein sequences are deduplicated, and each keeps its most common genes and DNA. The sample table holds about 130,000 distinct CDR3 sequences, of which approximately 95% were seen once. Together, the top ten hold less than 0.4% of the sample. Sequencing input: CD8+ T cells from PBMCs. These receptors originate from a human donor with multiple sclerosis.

The CDR3 loop reads CASSSETGTTYNEQFF. The CDR3 nucleotides read TGTGCCAGCAGCTCTGAGACGGGAACGACATACAATGAGCAGTTCTTC. This chain joins TRBV12-3 or TRBV12-4 and TRBJ2-1; possible D gene TRBD2, 5 bases. This CDR3 is 16 amino acids long. V shed 6 bases and J shed 4 bases, with 19 bases lying between them.

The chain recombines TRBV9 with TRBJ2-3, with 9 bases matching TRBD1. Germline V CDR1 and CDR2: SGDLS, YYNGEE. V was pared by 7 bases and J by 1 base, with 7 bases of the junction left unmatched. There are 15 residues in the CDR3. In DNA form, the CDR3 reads TGTGCCAGCGGACGACAGGGGGACCGCACAGATACGCAGTATTTT. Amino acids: CASGRQGDRTDTQYF.

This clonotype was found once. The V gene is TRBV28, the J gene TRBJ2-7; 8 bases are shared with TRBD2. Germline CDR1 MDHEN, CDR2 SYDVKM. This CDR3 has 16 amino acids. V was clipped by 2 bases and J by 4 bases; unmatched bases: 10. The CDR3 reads CASSLVGAGAEYEQYF. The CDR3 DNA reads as TGTGCCAGCAGTTTAGTTGGAGCGGGAGCTGAATACGAGCAGTACTTC.

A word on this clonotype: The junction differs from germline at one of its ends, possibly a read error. The CDR3 DNA follows: TGTGCCAATAGTATGGTCGGCGTATCCGGGGAGCTGTTTTTT. Translation gives CANSMVGVSGELFF. V usage is TRBV19 and J usage is TRBJ2-2; no definite D call. The CDR3 is 14 amino acids. CDR1 LNHDA and CDR2 SQIVND come from the germline V gene (reference sequence). The full variable domain, with the rest looked up from reference TRBV19 and TRBJ2-2, is DGGITQSPKYLFRKEGQNVTLSCEQNLNHDAMYWYRQDPGQGLRLIYYSQIVNDFQKGDIAEGYSVSREKKESFPLTVTSAQKNPTAFYLCANSMVGVSGELFFGEGSRLTVL.

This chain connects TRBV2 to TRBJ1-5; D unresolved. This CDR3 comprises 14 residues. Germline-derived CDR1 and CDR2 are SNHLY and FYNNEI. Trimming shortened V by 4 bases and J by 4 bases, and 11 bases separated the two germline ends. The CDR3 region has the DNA TGTGCCAGCAGTGGCAGAGGTGGGAATCAGCCCCAGCATTTT. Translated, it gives CASSGRGGNQPQHF.

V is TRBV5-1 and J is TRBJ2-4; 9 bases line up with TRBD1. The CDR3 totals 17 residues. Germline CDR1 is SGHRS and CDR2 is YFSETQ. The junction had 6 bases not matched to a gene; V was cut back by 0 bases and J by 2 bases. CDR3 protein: CASSLAIQGATKNIQYF. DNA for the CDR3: TGCGCCAGCAGCTTGGCCATACAGGGGGCTACCAAAAACATTCAGTACTTC.

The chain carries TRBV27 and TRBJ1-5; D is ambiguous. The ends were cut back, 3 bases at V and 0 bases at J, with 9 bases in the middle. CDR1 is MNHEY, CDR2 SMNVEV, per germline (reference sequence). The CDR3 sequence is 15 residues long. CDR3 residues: CASSFRRSSNQPQHF. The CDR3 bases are TGTGCCAGCAGTTTCAGACGGTCTAGCAATCAGCCCCAGCATTTT.

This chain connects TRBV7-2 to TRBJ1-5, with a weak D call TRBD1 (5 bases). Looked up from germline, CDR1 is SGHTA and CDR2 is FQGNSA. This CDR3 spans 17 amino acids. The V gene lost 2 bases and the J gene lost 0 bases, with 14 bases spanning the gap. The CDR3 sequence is CASSLSQGAYSNQPQHF. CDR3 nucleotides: TGTGCCAGCAGCTTATCTCAGGGAGCCTATAGCAATCAGCCCCAGCATTTT.

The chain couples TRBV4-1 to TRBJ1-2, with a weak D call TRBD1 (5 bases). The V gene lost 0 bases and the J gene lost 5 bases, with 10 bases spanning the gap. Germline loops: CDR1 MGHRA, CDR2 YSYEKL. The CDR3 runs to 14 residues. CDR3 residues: CASSQDGRQYGYTF. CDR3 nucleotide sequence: TGCGCCAGCAGCCAAGATGGGAGACAGTATGGCTACACCTTC.

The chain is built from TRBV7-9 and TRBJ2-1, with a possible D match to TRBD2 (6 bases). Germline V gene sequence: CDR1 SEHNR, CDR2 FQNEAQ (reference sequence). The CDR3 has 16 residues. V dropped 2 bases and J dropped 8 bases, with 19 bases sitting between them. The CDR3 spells CASSLILGGMGDEQFF. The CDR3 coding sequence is TGTGCCAGCAGCTTAATTCTCGGGGGAATGGGCGATGAGCAGTTCTTC.

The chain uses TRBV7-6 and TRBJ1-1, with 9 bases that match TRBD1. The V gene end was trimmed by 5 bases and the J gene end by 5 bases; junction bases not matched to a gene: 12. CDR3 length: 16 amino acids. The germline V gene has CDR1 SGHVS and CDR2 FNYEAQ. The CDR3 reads CASSGEDRGGLTEAFF. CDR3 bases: TGTGCCAGCAGCGGAGAGGACAGGGGTGGGCTGACTGAAGCTTTCTTT.